Listed below are T cell receptor beta chains from one sample, sequenced in a study of T cell clonotyping in hematopoietic cell transplantation. Sequenced by immunoSEQ multiplex PCR; TCRdb stores in-frame clones only, minus some. The sample has roughly 40,000 clones, 90% to 95% seen once. Sample: peripheral blood mononuclear cells. The receptors stem from a woman in her fifties or sixties in good health. Some clones in this sample may be carry-over from other donors' samples. The CDR3 runs from the conserved cysteine through the conserved F or W. D genes are given only for firm matches. Size is stated for part of the rows, as once, few or many counts, or as a class when the clone is expanded.

j_gene: TRBJ1-5
d_gene: NA
v_gene: TRBV19
abundance: few
CDR3aa: CASSPPNQPQHF
CDR3nt: TGTGCCAGTAGTCCCCCTAATCAGCCCCAGCATTTT

j_gene: TRBJ1-1
d_gene: TRBD1
v_gene: TRBV5-5
abundance: NA
CDR3aa: CASSPGQGRAFF
CDR3nt: TGTGCCAGCAGTCCGGGACAGGGCCGAGCTTTCTTT

j_gene: TRBJ1-2
d_gene: NA
v_gene: TRBV5-4
abundance: NA
CDR3aa: CASSPTAYYGYTF
CDR3nt: TGTGCCAGCAGCCCGACAGCCTACTATGGCTACACCTTC

j_gene: TRBJ2-5
d_gene: TRBD2
v_gene: TRBV9
abundance: NA
CDR3aa: CASSRSGTSVETQYF
CDR3nt: TGTGCCAGCAGCAGATCCGGGACTAGCGTAGAGACCCAGTACTTC

j_gene: TRBJ1-1
d_gene: NA
v_gene: TRBV5-4
abundance: NA
CDR3aa: CASSPRPVNTEAFF
CDR3nt: TGTGCCAGCAGCCCCCGACCAGTGAACACTGAAGCTTTCTTT

j_gene: TRBJ2-2
d_gene: NA
v_gene: TRBV9
abundance: NA
CDR3aa: CASSSIRDTGELFF
CDR3nt: TGTGCCAGCAGCTCGATAAGGGACACCGGGGAGCTGTTTTTT

j_gene: TRBJ2-1
d_gene: TRBD1
v_gene: TRBV5-6
abundance: NA
CDR3aa: CASRPGTGVHEQFF
CDR3nt: TGTGCCAGCAGACCCGGGACAGGGGTGCATGAGCAGTTCTTC

j_gene: TRBJ2-2
d_gene: TRBD2
v_gene: TRBV9
abundance: NA
CDR3aa: CASSVTVSGDAGELFF
CDR3nt: TGTGCCAGCAGCGTAACGGTTAGCGGGGACGCCGGGGAGCTGTTTTTT

j_gene: TRBJ1-1
d_gene: TRBD1
v_gene: TRBV5-8
abundance: NA
CDR3aa: CASSLAGGLTEAFF
CDR3nt: TGTGCCAGCAGCTTGGCAGGGGGCCTCACTGAAGCTTTCTTT

j_gene: TRBJ2-7
d_gene: NA
v_gene: TRBV9
abundance: once
CDR3aa: CASSVDQGTYEQYF
CDR3nt: TGTGCCAGCAGCGTAGATCAAGGAACCTACGAGCAGTACTTC

j_gene: TRBJ1-1
d_gene: NA
v_gene: TRBV5-1
abundance: NA
CDR3aa: CASSLDLGTPLGTEAFF
CDR3nt: TGCGCCAGCAGCTTGGACTTAGGGACACCTTTGGGGACTGAAGCTTTCTTT

j_gene: TRBJ1-2
d_gene: TRBD1
v_gene: TRBV29-1
abundance: NA
CDR3aa: CSVEDRAVDYGYTF
CDR3nt: TGCAGCGTTGAGGACAGGGCTGTAGACTATGGCTACACCTTC

j_gene: TRBJ1-2
d_gene: NA
v_gene: TRBV4-2
abundance: NA
CDR3aa: CASSQDPTTNYGYTF
CDR3nt: TGTGCCAGCAGCCAAGATCCCACAACTAACTATGGCTACACCTTC

j_gene: TRBJ2-1
d_gene: TRBD2
v_gene: TRBV5-8
abundance: NA
CDR3aa: CASTILAGSSYNEQFF
CDR3nt: TGTGCCAGCACCATTCTAGCGGGGAGCTCCTACAATGAGCAGTTCTTC

j_gene: TRBJ2-3
d_gene: NA
v_gene: TRBV1
abundance: NA
CDR3aa: CTSSLSWGTDTQYF
CDR3nt: TGCACCAGCTCCCTTAGCTGGGGCACAGATACGCAGTATTTT

j_gene: TRBJ1-1
d_gene: NA
v_gene: TRBV7-6
abundance: NA
CDR3aa: CASSSWRADTEAFF
CDR3nt: TGTGCCAGCAGCTCATGGAGGGCAGACACTGAAGCTTTCTTT

j_gene: TRBJ2-3
d_gene: TRBD2
v_gene: TRBV13
abundance: NA
CDR3aa: CASSVASGDRARKATDTQYF
CDR3nt: TGTGCCTCTTCTGTGGCTAGCGGGGATCGGGCCCGAAAAGCCACAGATACGCAGTATTTT

j_gene: TRBJ1-4
d_gene: TRBD1
v_gene: TRBV28
abundance: NA
CDR3aa: CASSPGDRDEKLFF
CDR3nt: TGTGCCAGCAGCCCGGGGGACAGGGATGAAAAACTGTTTTTT

j_gene: TRBJ2-7
d_gene: TRBD1
v_gene: TRBV4-2
abundance: few
CDR3aa: CASSQSPGQTIFYEQYF
CDR3nt: TGTGCCAGCAGCCAGTCCCCGGGACAGACGATATTCTACGAGCAGTACTTC

j_gene: TRBJ1-2
d_gene: TRBD1
v_gene: TRBV30
abundance: NA
CDR3aa: CAWGTGRSYGYTF
CDR3nt: TGTGCCTGGGGGACAGGGCGCAGTTATGGCTACACCTTC

j_gene: TRBJ1-2
d_gene: NA
v_gene: TRBV6-6
abundance: NA
CDR3aa: CASSSLSTGSYGYTF
CDR3nt: TGTGCCAGCAGTTCACTATCCACTGGCAGCTATGGCTACACCTTC

j_gene: TRBJ1-1
d_gene: NA
v_gene: TRBV11-2
abundance: once
CDR3aa: CASSLEREGGEAFF
CDR3nt: TGTGCCAGCAGCTTAGAACGGGAGGGCGGGGAAGCTTTCTTT

j_gene: TRBJ2-7
d_gene: TRBD1
v_gene: TRBV5-1
abundance: NA
CDR3aa: CASTPIGDRVAEQYF
CDR3nt: TGCGCCAGCACCCCGATTGGGGACAGGGTGGCCGAGCAGTACTTC